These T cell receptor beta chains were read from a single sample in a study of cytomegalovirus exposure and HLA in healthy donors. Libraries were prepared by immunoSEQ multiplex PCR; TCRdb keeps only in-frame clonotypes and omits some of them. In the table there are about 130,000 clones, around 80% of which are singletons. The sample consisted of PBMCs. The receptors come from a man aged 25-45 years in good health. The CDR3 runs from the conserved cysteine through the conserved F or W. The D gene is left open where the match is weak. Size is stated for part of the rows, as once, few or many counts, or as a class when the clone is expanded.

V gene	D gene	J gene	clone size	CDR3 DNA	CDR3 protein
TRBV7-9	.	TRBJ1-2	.	TGTGCCAGCAGCTTAGCAGGGGGGGACTATGGCTACACCTTC	CASSLAGGDYGYTF
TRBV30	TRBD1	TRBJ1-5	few	TGTGCCTGGCACCCAAGGGACAGGTCTAGCAATCAGCCCCAGCATTTT	CAWHPRDRSSNQPQHF
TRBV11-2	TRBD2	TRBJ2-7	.	TGTGCCAGCAGCTTAGCCCCGGTGGTAGCGGGAAATCGGGAGCAGTACTTC	CASSLAPVVAGNREQYF
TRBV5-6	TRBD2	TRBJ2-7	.	TGTGCCAGCAGCCCCGGGGGGAGAAGGCAGTACTTC	CASSPGGRRQYF
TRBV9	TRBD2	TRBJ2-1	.	TGTGCCAGCAGCGCAAGACTAGCGGTCTACAATGAGCAGTTCTTC	CASSARLAVYNEQFF
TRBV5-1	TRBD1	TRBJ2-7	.	TGCGCCAGCATTCGGTCCCCCGGACAGGGATACGAGCAGTACTTC	CASIRSPGQGYEQYF
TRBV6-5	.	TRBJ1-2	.	TGTGCCAGCACCCCTACCCCTCCATTCTATGGCTACACCTTC	CASTPTPPFYGYTF
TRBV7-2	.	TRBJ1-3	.	TGTGCCAGCAGCATACAGCTCTCTGGAAACACCATATATTTT	CASSIQLSGNTIYF
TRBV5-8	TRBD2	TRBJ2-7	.	TGTGCCAGCAGCTTGTTGGCGACTAGCGGGATGTCATCCTACGAGCAGTACTTC	CASSLLATSGMSSYEQYF
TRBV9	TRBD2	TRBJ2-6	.	TGTGCCAGCAGCCCCCGGGGTAGCGGGGCCTCTGGGGCCAACGTCCTGACTTTC	CASSPRGSGASGANVLTF
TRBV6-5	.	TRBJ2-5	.	TGTGCCAGCAGTTACTCGAGTGGGGGGGAGACCCAGTACTTC	CASSYSSGGETQYF
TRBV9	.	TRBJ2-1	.	TGTGCCAGCAGCCTCCAGACAGGTCCCAATGAGCAGTTCTTC	CASSLQTGPNEQFF
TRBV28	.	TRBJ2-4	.	TGTGCCACGGAGGGAAACATTCAGTACTTC	CATEGNIQYF
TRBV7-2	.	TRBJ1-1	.	TGTGCCAGCAGCTTAGCGGCTTACACTGAAGCTTTCTTT	CASSLAAYTEAFF
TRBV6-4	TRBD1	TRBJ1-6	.	TGTGCCAGCTCGGTGTCAGGGGGCTTATCACCCCTCCACTTT	CASSVSGGLSPLHF
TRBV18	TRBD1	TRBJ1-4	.	TGTGCCAGCTCACGTTCCGACAGGGGTACTAATGAAAAACTGTTTTTT	CASSRSDRGTNEKLFF
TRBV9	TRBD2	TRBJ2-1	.	TGTGCCAGCAGCCTTCGTACTAGCGGAAACCCCAATGAGCAGTTCTTC	CASSLRTSGNPNEQFF
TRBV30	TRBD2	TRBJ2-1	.	TGTGCCTGGAGTGGACTAGCGGGAGTCGATGAGCAGTTCTTC	CAWSGLAGVDEQFF
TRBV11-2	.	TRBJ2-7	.	TGTGCCAGCAGCTCCCCGGGACTTAGCTCCTACGAGCAGTACTTC	CASSSPGLSSYEQYF
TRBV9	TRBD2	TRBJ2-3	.	TGTGCCAGCAGCGTAGCTGGACGGGGGGATTTTACAGATACGCAGTATTTT	CASSVAGRGDFTDTQYF
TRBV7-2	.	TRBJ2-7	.	TGTGCCAGCACCCAGACTAGAGGGAATTACGAGCAGTACTTC	CASTQTRGNYEQYF
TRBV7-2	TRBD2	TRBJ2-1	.	TGTGCCAGCAGCTTAGCTTGGAGCGGGAGGGTTTCCTACAATGAGCAGTTCTTC	CASSLAWSGRVSYNEQFF
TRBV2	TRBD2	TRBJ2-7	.	TGTGCCAGCAGTGGTCGGCTAGCGGGACCATACGAGCAGTACTTC	CASSGRLAGPYEQYF
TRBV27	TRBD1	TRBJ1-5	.	TGTGCCAGCAGTCTGACACAGGGGTTGGGTAGCAATCAGCCCCAGCATTTT	CASSLTQGLGSNQPQHF
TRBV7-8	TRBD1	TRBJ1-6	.	TGTGCCAGCAGCCCTACCCGGAGACAGGGGGCTAGATCACCCCTCCACTTT	CASSPTRRQGARSPLHF
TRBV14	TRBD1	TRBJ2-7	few	TGTGCCAGCAGCCCGACAGGGACGTACTACGAGCAGTACTTC	CASSPTGTYYEQYF
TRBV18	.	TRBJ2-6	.	TGTGCCAGCTCAAGCGACAGGTCCGACGTCCTGACTTTC	CASSSDRSDVLTF
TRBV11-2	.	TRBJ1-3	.	TGTGCCAGCAGCCTGAGTCCGAGCTTTTCTGGAAACACCATATATTTT	CASSLSPSFSGNTIYF
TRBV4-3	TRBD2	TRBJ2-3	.	TGCGCCAGCAGCCAAGATGGTCCAGGCGGGAGGGCAGATACGCAGTATTTT	CASSQDGPGGRADTQYF
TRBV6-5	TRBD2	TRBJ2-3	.	TGTGCCAGCAGTTGGGAGGGAGGAGATACGCAGTATTTT	CASSWEGGDTQYF
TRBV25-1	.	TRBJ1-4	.	TGTGCCAGCAGTGCTGAGGGAATCCTGAAAAAACTGTTTTTT	CASSAEGILKKLFF
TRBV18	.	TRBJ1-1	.	TGTGCCAGCTCACCACCGGCCGGAGCGGGACGTTGGACTGAAGCTTTCTTT	CASSPPAGAGRWTEAFF
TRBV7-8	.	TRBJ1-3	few	TGTGCCAGCAGCCGCACTACAGGGACTGGAAACACCATATATTTT	CASSRTTGTGNTIYF
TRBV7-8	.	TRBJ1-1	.	TGTGCCAGCAACCTACTACCCGGCGCTGAAGCTTTCTTT	CASNLLPGAEAFF
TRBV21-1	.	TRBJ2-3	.	TGTGCCAGCACCCCGACAGGGACGGTCACAGATACGCAGTATTTT	CASTPTGTVTDTQYF
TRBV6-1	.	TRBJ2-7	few	TGTGCCAGCAGCGTTAGGGAGTTAGGCGAGCAGTACTTC	CASSVRELGEQYF
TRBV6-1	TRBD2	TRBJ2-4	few	TGTGCCAGCAGATCCGGGGGGGCCAAAAACATTCAGTACTTC	CASRSGGAKNIQYF
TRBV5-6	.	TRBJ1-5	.	TGTGCCAGCAGCAAACAAGGGTCGGGATATAGCAATCAGCCCCAGCATTTT	CASSKQGSGYSNQPQHF
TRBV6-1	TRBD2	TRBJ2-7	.	TGTGCCAGCAGTGAAGCGGGACTAGCCAACCCCTACGAGCAGTACTTC	CASSEAGLANPYEQYF
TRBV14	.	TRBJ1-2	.	TGTGCCAGCAGCCAGAACCAGGGGAGCTATGGCTACACCTTC	CASSQNQGSYGYTF
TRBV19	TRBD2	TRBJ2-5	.	TGTGCCAGTAGCGTACTAGCGGGAGGGCCGGAGACCCAGTACTTC	CASSVLAGGPETQYF
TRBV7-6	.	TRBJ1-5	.	TGTGCCAGCAGCCCCTCTAGGGGTGAGCCCCAGCATTTT	CASSPSRGEPQHF
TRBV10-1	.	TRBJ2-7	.	TGCGCCAGCAGGAACTACGAGCAGTACTTC	CASRNYEQYF
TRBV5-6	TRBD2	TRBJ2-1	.	TGTGCCAGCACCCGGCTAGGCGGGAGGAGTTTCTACAATGAGCAGTTCTTC	CASTRLGGRSFYNEQFF
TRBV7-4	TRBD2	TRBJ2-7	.	TGTGCCAACCCCCACGGGACTAGCGGCGGCGAGCAGTACTTC	CANPHGTSGGEQYF
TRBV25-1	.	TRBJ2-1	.	TGTGCCAGCAGTGACAGTTTCGAGCAGTTCTTC	CASSDSFEQFF
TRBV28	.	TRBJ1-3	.	TGTGCCAGCAGTTTTGAGGTGGCGGCCTCAGGAAACACCATATATTTT	CASSFEVAASGNTIYF
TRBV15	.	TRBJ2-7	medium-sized	TGTGCCACCAGCAGCTCTACTAGGGTCGAGCAGTACTTC	CATSSSTRVEQYF
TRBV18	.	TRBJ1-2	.	TGTGCCAGCTCACCCGCGGAGGGCTCGGCCTATGGCTACACCTTC	CASSPAEGSAYGYTF
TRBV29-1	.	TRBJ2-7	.	TGCAGCGTTGAATCCCGCGGCTACGAGCAGTACTTC	CSVESRGYEQYF
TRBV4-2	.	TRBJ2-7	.	TGTGCCAGCACCATGGGGCGGGGAGGCGCAACCTACGAGCAGTACTTC	CASTMGRGGATYEQYF
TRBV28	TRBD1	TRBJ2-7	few	TGTGCCAGCAGTAACCGACAGGGGGGTTACGAGCAGTACTTC	CASSNRQGGYEQYF
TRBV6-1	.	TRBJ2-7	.	TGTGCCAGCCGAGAGACAGGCGACTACGAGCAGTACTTC	CASRETGDYEQYF
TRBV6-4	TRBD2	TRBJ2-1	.	TGTGCCAGCAGTGTGACTAGCGGGGACTACAATGAGCAGTTCTTC	CASSVTSGDYNEQFF
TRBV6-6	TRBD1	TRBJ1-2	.	TGTGCCAGCAGTCCCGGACAGGGAGGTAACTATGGCTACACCTTC	CASSPGQGGNYGYTF
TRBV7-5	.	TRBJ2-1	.	TGTGTCAGAAGCAAGGGGGGACAGGCGAGGGATGAGCAGTTCTTC	CVRSKGGQARDEQFF
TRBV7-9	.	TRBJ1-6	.	TGTGCCAGCAGCTTGGGCACCGGGACATTCCACTTT	CASSLGTGTFHF
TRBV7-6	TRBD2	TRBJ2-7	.	TGTGCCAGCAGCGCCTTAGCGGGAGGGGGGTACGAGCAGTACTTC	CASSALAGGGYEQYF
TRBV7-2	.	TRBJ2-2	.	TGTGCCAGCAGCGTAATTGGGCGAGCGGGTGGGGAGCTGTTTTTT	CASSVIGRAGGELFF
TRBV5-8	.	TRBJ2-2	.	TGTGCCAGCAGCTTGGGACAGGCGTCCACCGGGGAGCTGTTTTTT	CASSLGQASTGELFF